This record covers a single T cell receptor (beta chain). What it binds is not known. This sample was taken from a study of shared clonotypes between healthy human individuals. On sorted subsets, replicate PCRs used 150 to 250 ng DNA, or tens of thousands of T cell genomes. Produced via immunoSEQ multiplex PCR; TCRdb's table is partial and in-frame only. Here the sample spans about 2,500,000 clones, about 92% being singletons. Notes on the study in general: In the sorted subsets, rarefaction showed sequencing was incomplete despite large depth.

CDR1 and CDR2 from the germline V gene are SGHAT and FQNNGV. This CDR3 region has 16 residues. Trimming pared 4 bases from V and 3 bases from J, leaving 19 bases between. The donors, all of them Caucasian adults, lived in Nashville, Tennessee. Sequencing input: naive CD4+ T cells sorted from blood. Described subset: CD45RA+ positively selected. The TCR originated in a man younger than 30 in good health. The chain links TRBV11-2 to TRBJ2-7; the D gene could be TRBD1 or TRBD2 (6 bases each). The CDR3 bases are TGTGCCAGCAGCTCGTCCTACGGGGGCTGGTTCTACGAGCAGTACTTC. This codes for CASSSSYGGWFYEQYF.